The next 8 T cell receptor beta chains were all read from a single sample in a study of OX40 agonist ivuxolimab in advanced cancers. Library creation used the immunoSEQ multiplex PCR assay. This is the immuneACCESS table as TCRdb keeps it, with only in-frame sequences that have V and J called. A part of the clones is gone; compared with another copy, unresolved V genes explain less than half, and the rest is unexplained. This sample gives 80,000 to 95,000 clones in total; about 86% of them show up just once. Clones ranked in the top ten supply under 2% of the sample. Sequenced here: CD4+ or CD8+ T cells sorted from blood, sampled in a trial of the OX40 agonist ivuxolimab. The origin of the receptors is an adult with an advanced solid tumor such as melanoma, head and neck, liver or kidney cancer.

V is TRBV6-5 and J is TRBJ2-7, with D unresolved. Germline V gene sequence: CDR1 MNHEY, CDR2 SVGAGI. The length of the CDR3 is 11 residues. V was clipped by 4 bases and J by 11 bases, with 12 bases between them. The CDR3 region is CASSFVKGEYF. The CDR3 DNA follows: TGTGCCAGCAGTTTCGTTAAGGGTGAGTACTTC.

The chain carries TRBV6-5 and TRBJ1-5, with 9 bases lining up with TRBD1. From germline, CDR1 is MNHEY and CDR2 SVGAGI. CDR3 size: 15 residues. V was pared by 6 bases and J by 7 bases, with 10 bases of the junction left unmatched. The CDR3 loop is CASRPTGGDRQPQHF. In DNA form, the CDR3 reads TGTGCCAGCAGGCCAACAGGGGGCGACAGACAGCCCCAGCATTTT.

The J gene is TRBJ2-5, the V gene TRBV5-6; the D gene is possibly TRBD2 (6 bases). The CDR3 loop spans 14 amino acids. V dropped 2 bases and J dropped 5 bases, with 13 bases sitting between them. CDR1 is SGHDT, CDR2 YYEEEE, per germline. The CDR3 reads CASSFALATETQYF. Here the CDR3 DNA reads TGTGCCAGCAGCTTCGCGCTAGCGACGGAGACCCAGTACTTC.

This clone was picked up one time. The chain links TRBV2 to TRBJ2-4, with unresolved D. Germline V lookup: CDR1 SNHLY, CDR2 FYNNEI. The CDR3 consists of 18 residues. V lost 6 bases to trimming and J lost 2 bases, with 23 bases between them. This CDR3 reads CASRLTRTYLGPKNIQYF. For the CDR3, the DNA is TGTGCCAGCAGGCTGACAAGGACCTATCTTGGCCCCAAAAACATTCAGTACTTC.

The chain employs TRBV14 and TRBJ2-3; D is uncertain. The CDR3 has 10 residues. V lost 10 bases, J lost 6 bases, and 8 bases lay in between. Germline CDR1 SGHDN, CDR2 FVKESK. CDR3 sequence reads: CANRRDTQYF. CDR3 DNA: TGTGCCAATCGACGGGATACGCAGTATTTT. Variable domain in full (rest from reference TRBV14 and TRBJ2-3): EAGVTQFPSHSVIEKGQTVTLRCDPISGHDNLYWYRRVMGKEIKFLLHFVKESKQDESGMPNNRFLAERTGGTYSTLKVQPAELEDSGVYFCANRRDTQYFGPGTRLTVL.

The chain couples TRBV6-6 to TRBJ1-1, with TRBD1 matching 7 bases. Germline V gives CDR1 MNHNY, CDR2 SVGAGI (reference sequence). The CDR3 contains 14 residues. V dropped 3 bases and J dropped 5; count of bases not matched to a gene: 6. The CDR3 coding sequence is TGTGCCAGCAGTTATACAGGGGCACGGACTGAAGCTTTCTTT. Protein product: CASSYTGARTEAFF.

CDR3 protein: CASSSPSSGSYNEQFF. CDR3 DNA sequence: TGTGCCAGCAGTTCTCCCTCTAGCGGGTCCTACAATGAGCAGTTCTTC. The chain uses TRBV6-5 and TRBJ2-1; 8 bases align to TRBD2. The V gene end was trimmed by 4 bases and the J gene end by 1 base; junction bases not matched to a gene: 6. From germline, CDR1 is MNHEY and CDR2 SVGAGI. This CDR3 region has 16 residues.

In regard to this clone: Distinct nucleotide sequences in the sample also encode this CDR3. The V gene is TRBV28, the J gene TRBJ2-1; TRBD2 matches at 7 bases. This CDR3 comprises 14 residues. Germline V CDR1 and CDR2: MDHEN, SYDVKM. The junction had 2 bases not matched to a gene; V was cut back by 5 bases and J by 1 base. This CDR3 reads CASSPGGSYNEQFF. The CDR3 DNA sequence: TGTGCCAGCAGTCCCGGGGGGTCCTACAATGAGCAGTTCTTC.